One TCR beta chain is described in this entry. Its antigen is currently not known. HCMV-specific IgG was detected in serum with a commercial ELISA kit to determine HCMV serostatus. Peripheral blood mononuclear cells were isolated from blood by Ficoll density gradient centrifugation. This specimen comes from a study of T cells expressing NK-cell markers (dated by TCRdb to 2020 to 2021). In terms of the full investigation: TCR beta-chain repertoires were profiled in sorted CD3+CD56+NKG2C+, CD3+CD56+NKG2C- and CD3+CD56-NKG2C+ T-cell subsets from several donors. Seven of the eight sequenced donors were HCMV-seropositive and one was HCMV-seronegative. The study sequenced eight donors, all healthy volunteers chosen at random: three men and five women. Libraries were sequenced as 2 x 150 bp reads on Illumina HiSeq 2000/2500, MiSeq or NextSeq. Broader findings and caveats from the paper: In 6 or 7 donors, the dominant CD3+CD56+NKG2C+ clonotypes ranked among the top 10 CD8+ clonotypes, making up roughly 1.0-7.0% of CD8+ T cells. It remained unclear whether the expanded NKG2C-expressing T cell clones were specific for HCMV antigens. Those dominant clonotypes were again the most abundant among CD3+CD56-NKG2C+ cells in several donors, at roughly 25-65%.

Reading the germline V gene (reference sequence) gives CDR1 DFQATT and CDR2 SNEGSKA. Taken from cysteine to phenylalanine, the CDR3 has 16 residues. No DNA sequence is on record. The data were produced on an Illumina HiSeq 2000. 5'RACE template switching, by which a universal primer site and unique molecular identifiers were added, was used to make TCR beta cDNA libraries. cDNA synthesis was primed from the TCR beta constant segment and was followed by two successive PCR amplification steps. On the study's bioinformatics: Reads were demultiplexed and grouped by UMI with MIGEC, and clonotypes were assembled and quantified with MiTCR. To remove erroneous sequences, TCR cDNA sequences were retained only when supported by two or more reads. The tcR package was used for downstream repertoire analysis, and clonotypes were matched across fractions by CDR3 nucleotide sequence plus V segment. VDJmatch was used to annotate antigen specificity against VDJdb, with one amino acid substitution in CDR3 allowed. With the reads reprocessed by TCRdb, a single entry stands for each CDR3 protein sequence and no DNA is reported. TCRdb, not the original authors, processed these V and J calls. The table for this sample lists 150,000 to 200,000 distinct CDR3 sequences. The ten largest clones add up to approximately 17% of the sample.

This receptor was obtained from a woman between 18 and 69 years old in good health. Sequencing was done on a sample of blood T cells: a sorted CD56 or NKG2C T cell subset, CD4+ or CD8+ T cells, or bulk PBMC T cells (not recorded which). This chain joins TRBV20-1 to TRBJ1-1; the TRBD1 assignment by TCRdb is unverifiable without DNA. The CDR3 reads CSARAMGTGLNTEAFF.